These T cell receptor beta chains were read from a single sample in a study of blood T cell repertoires in COVID-19. TCRdb's copy holds only in-frame clones and misses some; the assay was immunoSEQ multiplex PCR. The sample contains roughly 500,000 clones, roughly nine tenths of which appear only once. Input material: peripheral blood. The source is a young man with COVID-19, enrolled during active disease. CDR3s include the opening cysteine and the closing phenylalanine or tryptophan. A D gene is named only where the DNA matches it firmly. Size is stated for part of the rows, as once, few or many counts, or as a class when the clone is expanded.

cdr3_nt cdr3_aa j_call cdr3_length d_call clone_size v_call
TGTGCCAGCAGCCTAGCAGCGCCCCAAGATACGCAGTATTTT CASSLAAPQDTQYF TRBJ2-3 14 NA NA TRBV27
TGTGCCAGCAGCGGAAGCGGGAGGAACACCGGGGAGCTGTTTTTT CASSGSGRNTGELFF TRBJ2-2 15 TRBD2 NA TRBV7-8
TGTGCCAGCAGCCAGATGACAGGGGCCATATATAGCGGCTACACCTTC CASSQMTGAIYSGYTF TRBJ1-2 16 TRBD1 NA TRBV14
TGTGCCAGCGCCCTCGTCGGAGGAACCGTATGCTTC CASALVGGTVCF TRBJ2-7 12 NA few TRBV7-9
TGCGCCAGCAGCTTGATTAGCGGGGGGGCCGGTGCCACCGGGGAGCTGTTTTTT CASSLISGGAGATGELFF TRBJ2-2 18 TRBD2 NA TRBV5-1
TGTGCCAGCAGTGGTGGTTGGCGGGAGCCCTACAATGAGCAGTTCTTC CASSGGWREPYNEQFF TRBJ2-1 16 TRBD2 once TRBV6-6
TGTGCCAGCAGCTTAGGGGTGCGGGGAGGGACTGGAAACACCATATATTTT CASSLGVRGGTGNTIYF TRBJ1-3 17 NA NA TRBV7-2
TGTGCCAGCAGCTCCGGTCCCGGCTACGAGCAGTACTTC CASSSGPGYEQYF TRBJ2-7 13 NA NA TRBV13
TGTGCCAGTAGTACGGACAGGGGTAAGGGAGAGACCCAGTACTTC CASSTDRGKGETQYF TRBJ2-5 15 TRBD1 NA TRBV19
TGTGCCAGCAGCGGGACAGGGATCGACGAGCAGTACTTC CASSGTGIDEQYF TRBJ2-7 13 TRBD1 NA TRBV2
TGTGCCAGCAGGGACGACAGGGGGCTAGGTAGGCAGTTCTTC CASRDDRGLGRQFF TRBJ2-1 14 TRBD1 NA TRBV6-5
TGTGCCAGCAGTGAAGCGGACTCGTTCAATGAGCAGTTCTTC CASSEADSFNEQFF TRBJ2-1 14 NA NA TRBV2
TGTGCCAGCAGCTTACAGGCTTATAGCAATCAGCCCCAGCATTTT CASSLQAYSNQPQHF TRBJ1-5 15 NA NA TRBV7-2
TGTGCCAGCAGTGAACCAGACACCTACGAGCAGTACTTC CASSEPDTYEQYF TRBJ2-7 13 NA few TRBV2
TGTGCCAGCAGCCAAGAACAGGGGAGCTCACCCCTCCACTTT CASSQEQGSSPLHF TRBJ1-6 14 TRBD1 NA TRBV4-2
TGTGCCAGCAGCCAAGGACTAGCGGGAGTGTCCTACAATGAGCAGTTCTTC CASSQGLAGVSYNEQFF TRBJ2-1 17 TRBD2 NA TRBV3-1/TRBV3-2
TGTGCCAGCAGTGGGGCCAGCGGTGCCGGGGGCTATGGCTACACCTTC CASSGASGAGGYGYTF TRBJ1-2 16 NA few TRBV2
TGCGCCACCAAAGGTTCGACAAAGAACACCGGGGAGCTGTTTTTT CATKGSTKNTGELFF TRBJ2-2 15 NA NA TRBV5-1
TGTGCCACCAGTGATTTGTGGGCAGGGAGGGATCAGCCCCAGCATTTT CATSDLWAGRDQPQHF TRBJ1-5 16 NA NA TRBV24-1
TGCAGTGCTAGTAATCTAGCGCTTAACAATGAGCAGTTCTTC CSASNLALNNEQFF TRBJ2-1 14 NA NA TRBV20-1
TGTGCCAGCAGCCCCGGACAGGGATGGTCCGAGCAGTACTTC CASSPGQGWSEQYF TRBJ2-7 14 TRBD1 NA TRBV7-2
TGTGCCAGCAGTGAAGACGGGAACACTGAAGCTTTCTTT CASSEDGNTEAFF TRBJ1-1 13 NA NA TRBV6-1
TGTGCCAGCAGCCCCAGCGGACTAGCGGGGGGGCCTCACTACAATGAGCAGTTCTTC CASSPSGLAGGPHYNEQFF TRBJ2-1 19 TRBD2 NA TRBV3-1/TRBV3-2
TGTGCCAGCAGCTCACGGACAGGACTATACACTGAAGCTTTCTTT CASSSRTGLYTEAFF TRBJ1-1 15 TRBD1 NA TRBV9
TGTGCCAGCAGTTCCCTTTCAGGTCGGACCCCGGGAGACACTGAAGCTTTCTTT CASSSLSGRTPGDTEAFF TRBJ1-1 18 NA NA TRBV11-3
TGTGCCAGCAGTCTTTCGACAGGGGGCTATGGCTACACCTTC CASSLSTGGYGYTF TRBJ1-2 14 TRBD1 NA TRBV2
TGTGCCAGCAGCCCGAGACACCTCCACCCCCTCCAAGAGACCCAGTACTTC CASSPRHLHPLQETQYF TRBJ2-5 17 NA once TRBV14
TGTGCCATCAGTCCAGGGGGCCAGGGGGGCTACACCTTC CAISPGGQGGYTF TRBJ1-2 13 TRBD1 NA TRBV10-3
NA CASSQVGGGANF TRBJ2-3 12 NA NA TRBV14
TGCGCCAGCAGTCAATTGAGAGGATCCTACAATGAGCAGTTCTTC CASSQLRGSYNEQFF TRBJ2-1 15 NA NA TRBV23-1
TGTGCCAGTAGTGCCCGACAGGAGCGATATGGCTACACCTTC CASSARQERYGYTF TRBJ1-2 14 NA NA TRBV19
TGTGCCAGCAGTCCCGGGACAGGGTTACAAGAGACCCAGTACTTC CASSPGTGLQETQYF TRBJ2-5 15 TRBD1 NA TRBV2
TGTGCCAGCAGTTGGAAGGGGGGGTACACTGAAGCTTTCTTT CASSWKGGYTEAFF TRBJ1-1 14 NA NA TRBV27
TGCGCCAGCAGCCCGAGCGCAGGGGACGGGGCCAACGTCCTGACTTTC CASSPSAGDGANVLTF TRBJ2-6 16 NA NA TRBV5-1
TGTGCCAGCAGTCCACTGCAATCTAGCGGGGGGGGAATTGATACGCAGTATTTT CASSPLQSSGGGIDTQYF TRBJ2-3 18 TRBD2 NA TRBV6-2/TRBV6-3
TGTGCCAGCAGCGTAACCCCGCAGGGTCTCCCCCTCTCTGGAAACACCATATATTTT CASSVTPQGLPLSGNTIYF TRBJ1-3 19 NA NA TRBV9
TGTGCCAGCAGTCGAGGACTAGCCAGTTCGGAGACCCAGTACTTC CASSRGLASSETQYF TRBJ2-5 15 TRBD2 NA TRBV2
TGTGCCAGCAGTTACTCGTGGAGAGATAGCAATCAGCCCCAGCATTTT CASSYSWRDSNQPQHF TRBJ1-5 16 NA NA TRBV6-5
TGCGCCAGCAGCTTGGAGGGAACCCAAGCGGGAGCTGGGGACGAGCAGTACTTC CASSLEGTQAGAGDEQYF TRBJ2-7 18 TRBD2 once TRBV5-1
TGTGCCAGTATCCGGGACACTCCGAACACCGGGGAGCTGTTTTTT CASIRDTPNTGELFF TRBJ2-2 15 NA few TRBV2
TGTGCCAGCAGTGGAGGGACAGGGAGCCAAGAGACCCAGTACTTC CASSGGTGSQETQYF TRBJ2-5 15 TRBD1 NA TRBV2
TGCGCCAGCAGCTTGTGGGCGGGAGATGAGACCCAGTACTTC CASSLWAGDETQYF TRBJ2-5 14 TRBD2 NA TRBV5-1
TGTGCCAGCAGCCAAGCTTTAGCGGGGGGATACCAAGAGACCCAGTACTTC CASSQALAGGYQETQYF TRBJ2-5 17 TRBD2 NA TRBV3-1/TRBV3-2